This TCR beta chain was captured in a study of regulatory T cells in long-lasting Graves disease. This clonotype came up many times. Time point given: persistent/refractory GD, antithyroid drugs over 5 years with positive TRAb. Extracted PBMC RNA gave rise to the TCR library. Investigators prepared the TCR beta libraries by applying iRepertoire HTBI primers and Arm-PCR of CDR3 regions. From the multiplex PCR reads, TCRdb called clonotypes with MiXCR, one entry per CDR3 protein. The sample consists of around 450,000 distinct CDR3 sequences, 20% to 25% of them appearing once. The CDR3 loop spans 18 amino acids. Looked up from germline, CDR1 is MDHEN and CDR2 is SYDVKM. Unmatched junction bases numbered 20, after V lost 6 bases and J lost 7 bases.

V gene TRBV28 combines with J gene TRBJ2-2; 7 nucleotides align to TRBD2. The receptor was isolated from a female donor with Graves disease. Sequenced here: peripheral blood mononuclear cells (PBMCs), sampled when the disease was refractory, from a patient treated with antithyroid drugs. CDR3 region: CASSPLRAGVVVNGELFF. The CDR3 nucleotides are TGTGCCAGCAGCCCTTTGCGTGCGGGAGTGGTTGTAAACGGGGAGCTGTTTTTT. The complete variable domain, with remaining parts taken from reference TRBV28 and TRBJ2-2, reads DVKVTQSSRYLVKRTGEKVFLECVQDMDHENMFWYRQDPGLGLRLIYFSYDVKMKEKGDIPEGYSVSREKKERFSLILESASTNQTSMYLCASSPLRAGVVVNGELFFGEGSRLTVL.